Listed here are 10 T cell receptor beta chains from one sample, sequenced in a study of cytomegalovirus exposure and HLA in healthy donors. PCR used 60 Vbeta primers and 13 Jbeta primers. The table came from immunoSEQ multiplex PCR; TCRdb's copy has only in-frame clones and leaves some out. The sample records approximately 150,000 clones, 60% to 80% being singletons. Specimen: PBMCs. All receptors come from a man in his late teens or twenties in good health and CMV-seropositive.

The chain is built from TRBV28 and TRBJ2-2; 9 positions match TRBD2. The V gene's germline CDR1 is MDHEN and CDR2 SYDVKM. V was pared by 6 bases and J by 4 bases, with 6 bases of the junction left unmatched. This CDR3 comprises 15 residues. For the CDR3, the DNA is TGTGCCAGCAGCCCCTCGCGGGGGGGCACCGGGGAGCTGTTTTTT. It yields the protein CASSPSRGGTGELFF. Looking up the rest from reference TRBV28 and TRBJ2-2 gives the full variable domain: DVKVTQSSRYLVKRTGEKVFLECVQDMDHENMFWYRQDPGLGLRLIYFSYDVKMKEKGDIPEGYSVSREKKERFSLILESASTNQTSMYLCASSPSRGGTGELFFGEGSRLTVL.

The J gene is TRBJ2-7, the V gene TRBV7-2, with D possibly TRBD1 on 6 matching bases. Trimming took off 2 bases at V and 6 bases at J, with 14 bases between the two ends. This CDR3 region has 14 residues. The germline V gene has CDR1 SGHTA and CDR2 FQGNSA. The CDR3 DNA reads TGTGCCAGCAGCTTACAGGGGCGGCGGTCCGAGCAGTACTTC. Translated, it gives CASSLQGRRSEQYF.

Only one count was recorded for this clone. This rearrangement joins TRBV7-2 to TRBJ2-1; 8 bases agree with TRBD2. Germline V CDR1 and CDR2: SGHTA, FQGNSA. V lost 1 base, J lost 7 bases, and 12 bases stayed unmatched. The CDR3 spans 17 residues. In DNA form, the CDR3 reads TGTGCCAGCAGCTTAGTACCGTGGCGGGAGGAGGGGAATGAGCAGTTCTTC. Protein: CASSLVPWREEGNEQFF. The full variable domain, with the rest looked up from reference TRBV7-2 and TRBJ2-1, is GAGVSQSPSNKVTEKGKDVELRCDPISGHTALYWYRQSLGQGLEFLIYFQGNSAPDKSGLPSDRFSAERTGGSVSTLTIQRTQQEDSAVYLCASSLVPWREEGNEQFFGPGTRLTVL.

The CDR3 region is CASSLQGQPQHF. The CDR3 DNA reads as TGTGCCAGCAGCTTACAGGGGCAGCCCCAGCATTTT. V gene TRBV13 combines with J gene TRBJ1-5; the D gene is possibly TRBD1 (6 bases). V dropped 2 bases and J dropped 7 bases, with 6 bases sitting between them. Germline V CDR1 and CDR2: PRHDT, FYEKMQ (reference sequence). The CDR3 runs to 12 residues.

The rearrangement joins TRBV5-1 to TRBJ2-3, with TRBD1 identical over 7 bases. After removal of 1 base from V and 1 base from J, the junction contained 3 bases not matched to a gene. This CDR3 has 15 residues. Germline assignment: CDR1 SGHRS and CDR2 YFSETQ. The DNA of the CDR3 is TGCGCCAGCAGCTTGAGGGGGCGGGGCACAGATACGCAGTATTTT. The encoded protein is CASSLRGRGTDTQYF.

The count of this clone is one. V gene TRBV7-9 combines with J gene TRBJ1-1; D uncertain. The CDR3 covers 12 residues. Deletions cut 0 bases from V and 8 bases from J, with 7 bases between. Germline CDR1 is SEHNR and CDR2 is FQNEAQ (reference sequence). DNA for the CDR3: TGTGCCAGCAGCTTAGCCGCGAAGGAAGCTTTCTTT. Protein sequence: CASSLAAKEAFF.

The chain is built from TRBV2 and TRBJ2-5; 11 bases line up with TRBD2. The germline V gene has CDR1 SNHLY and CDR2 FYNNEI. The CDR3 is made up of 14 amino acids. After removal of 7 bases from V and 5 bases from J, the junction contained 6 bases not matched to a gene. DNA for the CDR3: TGTGCCAGCACCCAGACTAGCGGGGAGGAGACCCAGTACTTC. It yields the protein CASTQTSGEETQYF.

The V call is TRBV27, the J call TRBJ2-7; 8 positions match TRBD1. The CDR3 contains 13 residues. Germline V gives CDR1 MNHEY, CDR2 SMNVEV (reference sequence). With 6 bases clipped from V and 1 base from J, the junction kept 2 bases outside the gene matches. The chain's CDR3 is CASSRDRSYEQYF. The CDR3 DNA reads TGTGCCAGCAGCCGGGACAGGTCCTACGAGCAGTACTTC.

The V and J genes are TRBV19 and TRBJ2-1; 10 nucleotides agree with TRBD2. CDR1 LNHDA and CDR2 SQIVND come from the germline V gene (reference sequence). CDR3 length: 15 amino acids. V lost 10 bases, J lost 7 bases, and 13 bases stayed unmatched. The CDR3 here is CATNKREGPRNEQFF. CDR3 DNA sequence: TGTGCCACCAACAAGCGGGAGGGGCCTCGAAATGAGCAGTTCTTC.

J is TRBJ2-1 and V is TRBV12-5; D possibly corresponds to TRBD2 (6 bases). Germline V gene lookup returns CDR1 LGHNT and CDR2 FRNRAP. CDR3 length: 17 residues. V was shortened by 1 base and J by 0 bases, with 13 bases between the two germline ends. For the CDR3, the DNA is TGTGCTAGTGGTTTGGACCCGGGGGAGAGCTCCTACAATGAGCAGTTCTTC. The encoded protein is CASGLDPGESSYNEQFF.